Presented here are 21 T cell receptor beta chains from one specimen sequenced in a study of T cells in Graves' hyperthyroidism and ophthalmopathy. TCR beta CDR3 sequences were amplified from RNA transcripts. The HTBI primer set was used in a first-round RT-PCR of the TCR CDR3. TCRdb re-analysed the multiplex PCR reads in MiXCR, keeping a single row per CDR3 protein. This sample has about 840,000 distinct CDR3 sequences; roughly 37% occur once, and the top ten carry approximately 8.7%. Sequencing input: blood. These receptors originate from a man aged 18-30 years with Graves' hyperthyroidism.

This clonotype was recorded at least ten times. The chain joins TRBV10-3 to TRBJ1-1; D is perhaps TRBD1 (6 bases). Trimming pared 5 bases from V and 7 bases from J, leaving 14 bases between. CDR3 length equals 13 residues. The germline CDR1 and CDR2 sequences are ENHRY and SYGVKD. The CDR3, as DNA: TGTGCCATCAGTACGACAGGTACGGATGAAGCTTTCTTT. Amino acid sequence: CAISTTGTDEAFF.

The J gene is TRBJ2-2, the V gene TRBV20-1, with D perhaps being TRBD1 or TRBD2 (5 bases each). There are 14 residues in the CDR3. Germline V lookup: CDR1 DFQATT, CDR2 SNEGSKA (reference sequence). Trimming pared 0 bases from V and 6 bases from J, leaving 11 bases between. As DNA, the CDR3 is TGCAGTGCTAGAGATCACCGGGGCGCCGGGGAGCTGTTTTTT. Protein sequence: CSARDHRGAGELFF.

V gene TRBV2 combines with J gene TRBJ1-2; maybe TRBD1 (5 bases). V was shortened by 7 bases and J by 4 bases, with 16 bases between the two germline ends. Germline loops: CDR1 SNHLY, CDR2 FYNNEI. The length of the CDR3 is 14 residues. CDR3 nucleotide sequence: TGTGCCAGCACCCAAACAGGAAAAGGCTATGGCTACACCTTC. This gives the protein CASTQTGKGYGYTF.

The rearrangement uses TRBV15 and TRBJ1-6; 7 bases line up with TRBD1. J lost 13 bases, V lost 4 bases, and 13 bases had no gene match. This CDR3 is 15 amino acids long. Germline V gives CDR1 LNHNV, CDR2 YYDKDF (reference sequence). CDR3 protein: CATSIMDRSNQPLHF. The CDR3 nucleotides read TGTGCCACCAGCATAATGGACAGGAGCAATCAGCCCCTCCACTTT.

This clonotype showed up many times. The rearrangement links TRBV10-3 to TRBJ1-4; tentative D call: TRBD1 (5 bases). The ends were cut back, 5 bases at V and 7 bases at J, with 8 bases in the middle. CDR1 and CDR2 from the germline V gene are ENHRY and SYGVKD. The CDR3 has 12 amino acids. Here the CDR3 reads CAISLGGEKLFF. As DNA, the CDR3 is TGTGCCATCAGTTTGGGGGGTGAAAAACTGTTTTTT.

The chain combines TRBV25-1 with TRBJ2-7; D may be TRBD1 (5 bases). Germline CDR1 reads MGHDK; CDR2 reads SYGVNS. This CDR3 is built from 12 residues. The V end was cut by 10 bases, the J end by 5 bases, with 15 bases between. CDR3 coding DNA: TGTGCCATCCAGCAGGGCCTCAACGAGCAGTACTTC. Protein: CAIQQGLNEQYF.

This chain links TRBV7-6 with TRBJ2-7, with D possibly TRBD2 on 5 matching bases. Per the germline V gene, CDR1 is SGHVS and CDR2 is FNYEAQ. The CDR3 runs 16 residues. Trimming took off 3 bases at V and 2 bases at J, with 17 bases between the two ends. The chain's CDR3 is CASSLQTNATTYEQYF. CDR3 coding DNA: TGTGCCAGCAGCTTGCAGACTAACGCCACTACCTACGAGCAGTACTTC.

Here the CDR3 DNA reads TGTGCCAGCAGCCAAGGTACTAGCGGGCCGTTCCTCTCCTACGAGCAGTACTTC. It translates to CASSQGTSGPFLSYEQYF. This chain links TRBV14 with TRBJ2-7, with 9 bases aligning to TRBD2. Germline V gene sequence: CDR1 SGHDN, CDR2 FVKESK. The CDR3 length is 18 residues. The ends lost 1 base at V and 0 bases at J; junction bases unmatched: 10.

For this clonotype: This may come from a read error, since a much larger clone is one base off. The V call is TRBV10-3, the J call TRBJ2-7, with 8 nucleotides matching TRBD1. Germline V CDR1 and CDR2: ENHRY, SYGVKD. V gave up 10 bases and J gave up 6 bases; unmatched junction bases: 14. This CDR3 is 14 amino acids long. The CDR3 protein is CATRTGPKGVEQYF. The DNA for the CDR3 is TGTGCCACCAGGACAGGGCCAAAAGGGGTCGAGCAGTACTTC.

This chain links TRBV7-8 with TRBJ2-7; 9 positions agree with TRBD2. Looked up from germline, CDR1 is SGHVS and CDR2 is FQNEAQ. CDR3 size: 11 residues. V lost 11 bases to trimming and J lost 11 bases; unmatched junction nucleotides: 10. In nucleotides, the CDR3 is TGTGCCTGGGAGCTTAGCGGGAGTAAGTACTTC. Translation: CAWELSGSKYF. Variable domain in full (rest from reference TRBV7-8 and TRBJ2-7): GAGVSQSPRYKVAKRGQDVALRCDPISGHVSLFWYQQALGQGPEFLTYFQNEAQLDKSGLPSDRFFAERPEGSVSTLKIQRTQQEDSAVYLCAWELSGSKYFGPGTRLTVT.

This clonotype has more than one count but fewer than ten. The rearrangement joins TRBV19 to TRBJ1-5, with D uncertain. Per the germline V gene, CDR1 is LNHDA and CDR2 is SQIVND (reference sequence). V dropped 7 bases and J dropped 3 bases, with 10 bases sitting between them. The CDR3 consists of 13 residues. In nucleotides, the CDR3 is TGTGCCAGTACTCCGACCCTCAATCAGCCCCAGCATTTT. Its protein is CASTPTLNQPQHF.

The chain uses TRBV28 and TRBJ1-1, with D maybe TRBD1 (5 bases). The CDR3 loop spans 12 amino acids. V lost 4 bases and J lost 10, with 13 bases in between. Per germline, CDR1 MDHEN and CDR2 SYDVKM. The CDR3 DNA follows: TGTGCCAGCAGTTCCCTACTTGGGGGAGCTTTCTTT. Amino acid sequence: CASSSLLGGAFF.

The chain joins TRBV19 to TRBJ1-1; D is unresolved. CDR3 length: 11 amino acids. From germline, CDR1 is LNHDA and CDR2 SQIVND (reference sequence). Trimming removed 6 bases from V and 11 bases from J, with 13 bases in between. The CDR3 here is CASSNTRSAFF. CDR3 DNA: TGTGCCAGTAGCAATACTAGAAGCGCTTTCTTT.

The J gene is TRBJ2-3, the V gene TRBV5-1; D not certain. Germline lookup yields CDR1 SGHRS and CDR2 YFSETQ. This CDR3 spans 14 amino acids. Trimming pared 4 bases from V and 4 bases from J, leaving 13 bases between. CDR3 in amino acids: CASSQDRGSDTQYF. DNA for the CDR3: TGCGCCAGCAGCCAGGACCGAGGTTCAGATACGCAGTATTTT.

The chain couples TRBV6-7 to TRBJ2-7, with D unresolved. TRBV6-7 is known as an ORF, though its function is uncertain. Trimming pared 2 bases from V and 0 bases from J, leaving 14 bases between. The CDR3 is 16 amino acids. This CDR3 reads CASSYRTAPSSYEQYF. CDR3 in DNA: TGTGCCAGCAGTTACCGAACAGCGCCCAGCTCCTACGAGCAGTACTTC.

To note about this clonotype: Given a far larger clone just one base away, this is likely a sequencing read error. The V gene is TRBV9, the J gene TRBJ1-4; tentative D call: TRBD1 (5 bases). CDR3 size: 14 residues. The germline V gene encodes CDR1 SGDLS and CDR2 YYNGEE. The DNA of the CDR3 is TGTGCCAGCAGCTTAGGGGCGACTAATGAAAAACTGTCTTTT. This gives the protein CASSLGATNEKLSF.

Details on this clonotype: The junction differs from germline at one of its ends, possibly a read error. The chain joins TRBV7-2 to TRBJ1-1, with TRBD1 as a possible D gene (5 bases). From germline, CDR1 is SGHTA and CDR2 FQGNSA. The CDR3 is 14 amino acids. CDR3 sequence (DNA): TGTGCCAGCGGCTTTCCCGACAAGGGGACTGAAGCTTTCTTT. This sequence encodes CASGFPDKGTEAFF.

The chain is built from TRBV7-8 and TRBJ1-1, with 8 bases lining up with TRBD1. The CDR3 is 15 residues long. In germline, CDR1 is SGHVS, CDR2 FQNEAQ. Trimming at V came to 5 bases and at J to 5 bases, leaving 10 bases not matched to a gene. The CDR3 sequence: CASSQDSGGRTEAFF. The DNA for the CDR3 is TGTGCCAGCAGCCAAGATTCAGGGGGCCGGACTGAAGCTTTCTTT.

This clonotype occurred a few times. The genes are TRBV24-1 and TRBJ1-2; D is unresolved. The CDR3 has 14 residues. The V end was cut by 11 bases, the J end by 3 bases, with 18 bases between. The germline V gene has CDR1 KGHDR and CDR2 SFDVKD. The CDR3 DNA is TGTGCCAGCCGACCCCGAGACGACTACTATGGCTACACCTTC. Residues: CASRPRDDYYGYTF.

The DNA for the CDR3 is TGTGCCAGCAGTGAACTCCCAGGGCTCCACGGGCAGTACTTC. Translating it yields CASSELPGLHGQYF. The rearrangement uses TRBV2 and TRBJ2-7, with D maybe TRBD1 (5 bases). The germline CDR1 and CDR2 sequences are SNHLY and FYNNEI. V was cut by 2 bases and J by 9 bases, with 17 bases left in between. CDR3 length: 14 residues.

Only a few counts were recorded for this clonotype. The V and J genes are TRBV9 and TRBJ1-1; D gene uncertain. V was clipped by 4 bases and J by 1 base, with 11 bases between them. Germline V gene lookup returns CDR1 SGDLS and CDR2 YYNGEE. The CDR3 covers 14 residues. Here the CDR3 reads CASSPPPGNTEAFF. The CDR3 DNA reads TGTGCCAGCAGCCCCCCGCCGGGGAACACTGAAGCTTTCTTT.